These 19 T cell receptor beta chains came from one sample sequenced in a study of OX40 agonist ivuxolimab in advanced cancers. Sequencing used immunoSEQ multiplex PCR; TCRdb keeps in-frame clones, though not all of them. The sample lists about 58,000 clones, around 89% occurring once. Sequenced material: CD4+ or CD8+ T cells sorted from blood, taken in a trial of the OX40 agonist ivuxolimab. The receptors were sampled from an adult with an advanced solid tumor such as melanoma, head and neck, liver or kidney cancer.

Comments on this clone: The same CDR3 is also encoded by other DNA sequences in this sample. This rearrangement joins TRBV7-8 to TRBJ2-7; 11 bases line up with TRBD2. V dropped 5 bases and J dropped 3; count of bases not matched to a gene: 3. Germline CDR1 and CDR2: SGHVS and FQNEAQ. The CDR3 loop spans 14 amino acids. For the CDR3, the DNA is TGTGCCAGCAGCCCAGGGACTAGCGGCTACGAGCAGTACGTC. Translated: CASSPGTSGYEQYV.

As concerns this clone: One end of the junction varies from germline; a read error may be responsible. V is TRBV6-5 and J is TRBJ1-2; D call uncertain. This CDR3 has 12 amino acids. Germline CDR1 reads MNHEY; CDR2 reads SVGAGI. CDR3 nucleotides: TGTGCCAGCAGTTACTCGGGAGAAGTTACCAGTTTC. This codes for CASSYSGEVTSF.

The chain recombines TRBV6-5 with TRBJ2-1; D call uncertain. The germline V gene has CDR1 MNHEY and CDR2 SVGAGI. V shed 6 bases and J shed 0 bases, with 12 bases lying between them. The CDR3 contains 15 residues. In nucleotides, the CDR3 is TGTGCCAGCAGCGTTACAGCGAGCTCCTACAATGAGCAGTTCTTC. Protein sequence: CASSVTASSYNEQFF.

V is TRBV5-6 and J is TRBJ1-2; TRBD1 aligns across 7 bases. In germline, CDR1 is SGHDT, CDR2 YYEEEE. The CDR3 length is 14 residues. V lost 4 bases and J lost 0; bases outside the gene matches: 3. The CDR3, as DNA: TGTGCCAGCAGCCCCGGACAGGCTAACTATGGCTACACCTTC. Protein sequence: CASSPGQANYGYTF.

This clone was detected only once. The rearrangement uses TRBV5-1 and TRBJ1-2, with 7 positions matching TRBD1. Germline CDR1 is SGHRS and CDR2 is YFSETQ. CDR3 length: 14 residues. J was trimmed by 7 bases and V by 0 bases; bases with no gene match: 6. The CDR3 DNA reads as TGCGCCAGCAGCTTGGAGGGGGCTTGGCTTGGCTACACCTTC. Protein: CASSLEGAWLGYTF.

This sequence joins TRBV28 and TRBJ2-1, with 12 bases matching TRBD2. V was clipped by 3 bases and J by 7 bases; unmatched bases: 1. The CDR3 has 14 amino acids. Germline lookup yields CDR1 MDHEN and CDR2 SYDVKM. CDR3 sequence: CASSLTSGRNEQFF. In nucleotides, the CDR3 is TGTGCCAGCAGTTTGACTAGCGGGAGAAATGAGCAGTTCTTC. The full variable domain, with the rest looked up from reference TRBV28 and TRBJ2-1, is DVKVTQSSRYLVKRTGEKVFLECVQDMDHENMFWYRQDPGLGLRLIYFSYDVKMKEKGDIPEGYSVSREKKERFSLILESASTNQTSMYLCASSLTSGRNEQFFGPGTRLTVL.

This chain connects TRBV20-1 to TRBJ2-1; D is ambiguous. The CDR3 runs to 10 residues. Trimming left V 6 bases short and J 9 bases short, with 9 bases between. Germline CDR1 is DFQATT and CDR2 is SNEGSKA (reference sequence). In nucleotides, the CDR3 is TGCAGTGCCCTATGGGTTGAGCAGTTCTTC. Encoded protein: CSALWVEQFF.

This clone was observed a handful of times. The CDR3 protein is CASTGSGEAFF. The CDR3 DNA follows: TGTGCCAGCACCGGGTCAGGGGAAGCTTTCTTT. The V gene is TRBV7-9, the J gene TRBJ1-1; weak D call: TRBD1 (5 bases). The ends were cut back, 7 bases at V and 8 bases at J, with 11 bases in the middle. Germline CDR1 reads SEHNR; CDR2 reads FQNEAQ (reference sequence). This CDR3 is 11 amino acids long.

V gene TRBV10-1 combines with J gene TRBJ2-1; possibly TRBD1 for D (5 bases). CDR3 size: 15 residues. V shed 0 bases and J shed 4 bases, with 10 bases lying between them. The germline V gene encodes CDR1 WNHNN and CDR2 SYGVQD (reference sequence). Here the CDR3 reads CASSESRDQYNEQFF. The CDR3 nucleotides are TGCGCCAGCAGTGAGTCCAGGGATCAATACAATGAGCAGTTCTTC.

V and J are TRBV2 and TRBJ2-7; possible D gene TRBD1, 5 bases. V was shortened by 4 bases and J by 6 bases, with 19 bases between the two germline ends. The CDR3 is made up of 15 amino acids. The germline V gene has CDR1 SNHLY and CDR2 FYNNEI. Written as DNA, the CDR3 is TGTGCCAGCAGTGGTCCCGTCCTCAGGGCGGCCGAGCAGTACGTC. This sequence encodes CASSGPVLRAAEQYV.

The chain carries TRBV25-1 and TRBJ1-5; 8 bases fit TRBD1. Germline trimming cut 3 bases from V and 4 bases from J; bases unmatched to any gene: 2. This CDR3 contains 14 residues. Germline-derived CDR1 and CDR2 are MGHDK and SYGVNS. CDR3 nucleotide sequence: TGTGCCAGCAGTGACGGGACAGGAAATCAGCCCCAGCATTTT. Encoded protein: CASSDGTGNQPQHF.

In its sample, this clone was seen a few times. The chain uses TRBV5-8 and TRBJ1-2; no firm D call. This CDR3 contains 13 residues. Germline V lookup: CDR1 SGHTS, CDR2 YDEGEE. V lost 1 base and J lost 1, with 5 bases in between. CDR3 nucleotide sequence: TGTGCCAGCAGCTTGTTGCTTAACTATGGCTACACCTTC. This translates into CASSLLLNYGYTF.

The CDR3 nucleotides read TGTGCCAGCAGACGTACTAGCGGGAGGGCCAGTGGGCAGTTCTTC. Its translation is CASRRTSGRASGQFF. The genes are TRBV6-6 and TRBJ2-1; TRBD2 agrees at 13 bases. Trimming cost V 6 bases and J 12 bases; bases outside gene matches: 11. The CDR3 covers 15 residues. The germline V gene encodes CDR1 MNHNY and CDR2 SVGAGI (reference sequence).

This clone was detected once. The V call is TRBV7-6, the J call TRBJ2-5, with 13 bases identical to TRBD2. The length of the CDR3 is 15 residues. The trim removed 5 bases at V and 7 bases at J, leaving 7 bases unmatched. From germline, CDR1 is SGHVS and CDR2 FNYEAQ. CDR3 region: CASSPRTSGSRTQYF. The CDR3 DNA is TGTGCCAGCAGCCCAAGGACTAGCGGGAGTAGGACCCAGTACTTC.

The J gene is TRBJ2-5, the V gene TRBV13; perhaps TRBD2 as D (6 bases). The CDR3 sequence is 14 residues long. V was clipped by 3 bases and J by 1 base, with 9 bases between them. The germline V gene has CDR1 PRHDT and CDR2 FYEKMQ (reference sequence). The CDR3 DNA sequence: TGTGCCAGCAGCTTTAGTAGCGGCCAAGAGACCCAGTACTTC. This sequence encodes CASSFSSGQETQYF.

This chain uses TRBV7-9 with TRBJ2-7; D is unresolved. The CDR3 runs 11 residues. V was shortened by 6 bases and J by 6 bases, with 9 bases between the two germline ends. Germline lookup yields CDR1 SEHNR and CDR2 FQNEAQ (reference sequence). The CDR3 DNA reads TGTGCCAGCAGGTCCATCGGCGAGCAGTACTTC. Protein product: CASRSIGEQYF.

V and J are TRBV28 and TRBJ2-2; D is undetermined. This CDR3 spans 12 amino acids. V lost 8 bases to trimming and J lost 3 bases, with 7 bases between them. Germline loops: CDR1 MDHEN, CDR2 SYDVKM. CDR3 region: CASPSDTGELFF. The CDR3 DNA reads TGTGCCAGCCCCTCTGACACCGGGGAGCTGTTTTTT.

V usage is TRBV10-3 and J usage is TRBJ2-3, with 10 positions matching TRBD2. Germline trimming cut 6 bases from V and 0 bases from J; bases unmatched to any gene: 6. The CDR3 is made up of 16 amino acids. Germline V gene lookup returns CDR1 ENHRY and CDR2 SYGVKD. CDR3 loop: CAISDTSGVSTDTQYF. The DNA of the CDR3 is TGTGCCATCAGCGATACTAGCGGGGTTAGCACAGATACGCAGTATTTT.

The V gene is TRBV18, the J gene TRBJ2-2; TRBD1 or TRBD2 may be the D gene (5 bases each). The CDR3 is made up of 19 amino acids. Germline loops: CDR1 KGHSH, CDR2 LQKENI. Deletions cut 1 base from V and 3 bases from J, with 21 bases between. The CDR3 spells CASSPLGPQSGLYTGELFF. The CDR3, as DNA: TGTGCCAGCTCACCACTTGGGCCGCAATCGGGGCTCTACACCGGGGAGCTGTTTTTT.